A selection of T cell receptor beta chains follows, all from one sample in a study of control samples from healthy donors and cancer patients. Sequencing used immunoSEQ multiplex PCR; TCRdb keeps in-frame clones, though not all of them. In the table there are 75,000 to 100,000 clones, almost 85% of which are singletons. Sequenced sample: blood. These receptors all stem from a man aged 55 to 70 in good health. CDR3s include the opening cysteine and the closing phenylalanine or tryptophan. Fields, in order: D gene, clone size, V gene, J gene, CDR3 length, CDR3 protein, CDR3 DNA. The D gene is left open where the match is weak. Clone sizes are given selectively: once, few, many, or a class where the clone is expanded.

TRBD2	NA	TRBV18	TRBJ2-7	13	CASSLGGGNEQYF	TGTGCCAGCTCACTTGGGGGGGGAAACGAGCAGTACTTC
TRBD2	NA	TRBV28	TRBJ2-1	15	CASSLGLAGVHEQFF	TGTGCCAGCAGTTTGGGACTAGCGGGAGTCCATGAGCAGTTCTTC
NA	NA	TRBV6-4	TRBJ2-1	15	CASSDKSSEVDEQFF	TGTGCCAGCAGTGACAAAAGCTCTGAGGTGGATGAGCAGTTCTTC
NA	NA	TRBV5-1	TRBJ1-4	16	CASSSTQSTTNEKLFF	TGCGCCAGCAGCTCTACACAGAGTACAACTAATGAAAAACTGTTTTTT
TRBD2	NA	TRBV4-2	TRBJ2-7	15	CASSHPGLAAYEQYF	TGTGCCAGCAGCCACCCGGGACTAGCGGCCTACGAGCAGTACTTC
NA	few	TRBV19	TRBJ1-5	16	CASSIQGGPSNQPQHF	TGTGCCAGTAGTATTCAAGGGGGGCCTAGCAATCAGCCCCAGCATTTT
NA	NA	TRBV11-3	TRBJ1-5	13	CASSLEANQPQHF	TGTGCCAGCAGCTTAGAGGCGAATCAGCCCCAGCATTTT
NA	NA	TRBV7-6	TRBJ2-5	15	CASSSIFDMQETQYF	TGTGCCAGCAGCTCAATTTTTGACATGCAAGAGACCCAGTACTTC
TRBD2	NA	TRBV29-1	TRBJ2-7	14	CSVNARGGSYEQYF	TGCAGCGTCAATGCCCGCGGGGGTTCCTACGAGCAGTACTTC
TRBD1	once	TRBV28	TRBJ1-6	15	CASNKVDRADSPLHF	TGTGCCAGCAATAAGGTTGACAGGGCGGATTCACCCCTCCACTTT
TRBD1	few	TRBV6-5	TRBJ1-1	14	CASSSTGPRTEAFF	TGTGCCAGCAGTTCGACAGGGCCGAGGACTGAAGCTTTCTTT
NA	NA	TRBV15	TRBJ2-7	16	CATSRKRDLREYEQYF	TGTGCCACCAGCAGAAAACGGGACCTCAGGGAATACGAGCAGTACTTC
NA	NA	TRBV29-1	TRBJ1-2	10	CSVDEGGYTF	TGCAGCGTTGATGAGGGTGGCTACACCTTC
TRBD2	NA	TRBV2	TRBJ2-6	17	CASSVWGGTSGANVLTF	TGTGCCAGCAGTGTTTGGGGAGGGACCTCTGGGGCCAACGTCCTGACTTTC
NA	NA	TRBV4-1	TRBJ2-1	15	CASSQDHSPLNEQFF	TGCGCCAGCAGCCAAGATCACTCCCCTCTCAATGAGCAGTTCTTC
NA	once	TRBV7-9	TRBJ1-6	15	CASSGFGSYNSPLHF	TGTGCCAGCAGTGGGTTCGGCTCCTATAATTCACCCCTCCACTTT
NA	medium-sized	TRBV11-3	TRBJ2-7	13	CASSLTGLHEQYF	TGTGCCAGCAGCTTAACAGGGTTACACGAGCAGTACTTC
NA	NA	TRBV11-2	TRBJ1-6	14	CASSYYHRASPLHF	TGTGCCAGCAGCTACTACCACAGGGCTTCACCCCTCCACTTT
TRBD1	NA	TRBV14	TRBJ2-2	15	CASSHKDRVPGELFF	TGTGCCAGCAGCCACAAGGACAGGGTCCCCGGGGAGCTGTTTTTT
NA	NA	TRBV3-1/TRBV3-2	TRBJ2-7	15	CASSQVGGGVHEQYF	TGTGCCAGCAGCCAAGTCGGGGGAGGTGTACACGAGCAGTACTTC
NA	NA	TRBV3-1/TRBV3-2	TRBJ2-3	16	CASSPLGGGGTDTQYF	TGTGCCAGCAGCCCCTTAGGGGGGGGTGGCACAGATACGCAGTATTTT
NA	NA	TRBV4-1	TRBJ2-5	14	CASSQRLEQETQYF	TGCGCCAGCAGCCAAAGGCTAGAGCAAGAGACCCAGTACTTC
NA	NA	TRBV24-1	TRBJ2-7	14	CATRDSQGINEQYF	TGTGCCACCCGAGATTCCCAGGGGATAAACGAGCAGTACTTC
TRBD1	NA	TRBV19	TRBJ1-6	15	CASSIRDRDNSPLHF	TGTGCCAGTAGTATACGTGACAGGGATAATTCACCCCTCCACTTT
NA	NA	TRBV5-8	TRBJ2-1	15	CASSLQPSSYNEQFF	TGTGCCAGCAGCTTGCAACCGAGCTCCTACAATGAGCAGTTCTTC
NA	NA	TRBV28	TRBJ1-5	15	CASSPLDTLGQPQHF	TGTGCCAGCAGCCCACTCGACACCTTGGGTCAGCCCCAGCATTTT
TRBD1	NA	TRBV5-5	TRBJ1-5	15	CASTAVGTGTQPQHF	TGTGCCAGCACCGCGGTGGGGACAGGGACTCAGCCCCAGCATTTT
TRBD1	few	TRBV10-3	TRBJ2-7	12	CAIRGQGLEQYF	TGTGCCATCAGGGGACAGGGTTTAGAGCAGTACTTC
NA	NA	TRBV6-6	TRBJ1-1	16	CASSYDIPTMNTEAFF	TGTGCCAGCAGTTACGATATTCCGACAATGAACACTGAAGCTTTCTTT
NA	once	TRBV7-8	TRBJ2-7	13	CASSHGTSYEQYF	TGTGCCAGCAGCCACGGGACTTCCTACGAGCAGTACTTC
NA	once	TRBV21-1	TRBJ2-1	20	CASSKVKASGRSERHNEQFF	TGTGCCAGCAGCAAAGTAAAAGCTAGCGGGAGGTCGGAAAGGCACAATGAGCAGTTCTTC
NA	NA	TRBV28	TRBJ1-5	14	CASNLGRGGMPQHF	TGTGCCAGCAACCTTGGCAGGGGAGGAATGCCCCAGCATTTT
NA	NA	TRBV5-1	TRBJ2-3	11	CASSFTDTQYF	TGCGCCAGCAGCTTCACAGATACGCAGTATTTT
TRBD2	NA	TRBV9	TRBJ2-7	14	CASSWRGGVYEQYF	TGTGCCAGCAGCTGGCGGGGGGGCGTTTACGAGCAGTACTTC
TRBD1	NA	TRBV4-2	TRBJ1-5	15	CASSQDGQGNQPQHF	TGTGCCAGCAGCCAAGACGGACAGGGGAATCAGCCCCAGCATTTT
TRBD2	NA	TRBV3-1/TRBV3-2	TRBJ2-5	17	CASSRAGLAGAQETQYF	TGTGCCAGCAGCCGTGCAGGACTAGCGGGGGCTCAAGAGACCCAGTACTTC
NA	NA	TRBV5-1	TRBJ2-3	17	CASSWASGGTSTDTQYF	TGCGCCAGCAGCTGGGCCTCCGGAGGGACTAGCACAGATACGCAGTATTTT